This record looks at one T cell receptor beta chain sequence and its context. This record comes from a study of CD4 T cells in relation to SARS-CoV-2 and coronaviruses. Germline V gives CDR1 GTSNPN, CDR2 SVGIG (reference sequence). The V end was cut by 0 bases, the J end by 4 bases, with 10 bases between. This CDR3 contains 14 residues. Before the COVID-19 pandemic, during about 2011-2019, CD4+ T cells were taken from unexposed donors. Some clones are missing from TCRdb's copy, which holds only in-frame ones; the method was immunoSEQ multiplex PCR. The data contain 60,000 or so clones, about 95% of them singletons.

This chain links TRBV30 with TRBJ2-1; D perhaps matches TRBD2 (5 bases). The sequence came from a human donor in good health. Sequencing was performed on naive CD4+ T cells from PBMCs. This sample's subset: naive CD4+ T cells isolated by negative enrichment. In DNA, the CDR3 is TGTGCCTGGAGTGTAAGCGGAAGATACAATGAGCAGTTCTTC. This encodes CAWSVSGRYNEQFF. The variable domain in full, completed from reference TRBV30 and TRBJ2-1, reads SQTIHQWPATLVQPVGSPLSLECTVEGTSNPNLYWYRQAAGRGLQLLFYSVGIGQISSEVPQNLSASRPQDRQFILSSKKLLLSDSGFYLCAWSVSGRYNEQFFGPGTRLTVL.